These T cell receptor beta chains were read from a single sample in a study of cytomegalovirus exposure and HLA in healthy donors. Data came from immunoSEQ multiplex PCR; TCRdb stores just in-frame clones and leaves some out. Of approximately 110,000 clones in the sample, 73% were seen once. Sequencing input: PBMCs. These receptors were obtained from a woman aged 40 to 50 in good health and CMV-seronegative. CDR3s include the opening cysteine and the closing phenylalanine or tryptophan. A D gene is named only where the DNA matches it firmly. Some rows mark clone size as missing; the rest say once, few, many or name a class of expanded clone.

j_call | clone_size | d_call | v_call | cdr3_nt | cdr3_aa
TRBJ2-5 | . | TRBD1 | TRBV7-9 | TGTTCCAGCAGCCTGGGACAGGGGCAAGAGACCCAGTACTTC | CSSSLGQGQETQYF
TRBJ2-6 | . | TRBD1 | TRBV4-1 | TGCGCCAGCAGCCTCACAGGGGGTTCTGGGGCCAACGCCCTGACTTTC | CASSLTGGSGANALTF
TRBJ2-1 | . | . | TRBV2 | TGTGCCAGCAGTAGGGGGGGATACAATGAGCAGTTCTTC | CASSRGGYNEQFF
TRBJ2-3 | once | TRBD2 | TRBV28 | TGTGCCAGCAGTGATAGACTAGCGGGCACAGATACGCAGTATTTT | CASSDRLAGTDTQYF
TRBJ2-7 | few | TRBD1 | TRBV4-2 | TGTGCCAGCAGCCAAGCTGAGGGACAGGCCTCCTACGAGCAGTACTTC | CASSQAEGQASYEQYF
TRBJ2-3 | . | . | TRBV9 | TGTGCCAGCAGCCTCCGGGACTCCCATGGGGATACGCAGTATTTT | CASSLRDSHGDTQYF
TRBJ2-7 | . | . | TRBV7-9 | TGTTCCAGCAGCTTCGGCTACGAGCAGTACTTC | CSSSFGYEQYF
TRBJ2-7 | . | . | TRBV21-1 | TGTGCCAGCAGCAAAGAGGACATCACCTACGAGCAGTACTTC | CASSKEDITYEQYF
TRBJ2-7 | . | . | TRBV5-8 | TGTGCCAGCAGCTACGCGGGATTGTCCTACGAGCAGTACTTC | CASSYAGLSYEQYF
TRBJ2-3 | few | . | TRBV5-1 | TGCGCCAGCAGCTTGGCTGGCAGGGGCACAGATACGCAGTATTTT | CASSLAGRGTDTQYF
TRBJ2-3 | few | . | TRBV5-1 | TGCGCCAGCACCATAGACCGAGGGAGCACAGATACGCAGTATTTT | CASTIDRGSTDTQYF
TRBJ2-6 | once | . | TRBV9 | TGTGCCAGCAGCGTAGTAGGAGGGACTGGGGCCAACGTCCTGACTTTC | CASSVVGGTGANVLTF
TRBJ1-5 | . | . | TRBV21-1 | TGTGCCAGCAGCACCCTTGGAACAGGGCTCCAGCATTTT | CASSTLGTGLQHF
TRBJ2-7 | . | . | TRBV7-2 | TGTGCCAGCAGCCCAAGTAGCTACGAGCAGTACTTC | CASSPSSYEQYF
TRBJ1-4 | . | . | TRBV11-2 | TGTGCCAGCAGCGCCGGGGGTCGGGAGGGTGAAAAACTGTTTTTT | CASSAGGREGEKLFF
TRBJ2-5 | . | TRBD2 | TRBV5-8 | TGTGCCAGCAGCTTGAGCGGGAGGGGAGAGACCCAGTACTTC | CASSLSGRGETQYF